The 21 T cell receptor beta chains below come from one sample, sequenced in a study of T cells in Graves' hyperthyroidism and ophthalmopathy. There were TCR beta CDR3 regions amplified from RNA transcripts. Carried out on the TCR CDR3, a first-round RT-PCR used the HTBI primer set. TCRdb redid the calling of the multiplex PCR reads with MiXCR, one entry per CDR3 protein. The sample lists 550,000 to 700,000 distinct CDR3 sequences, around 45% occurring once. Material: peripheral blood or thyroid tissue (not recorded which). These TCRs come from an adult woman with Graves' disease, either hyperthyroidism or ophthalmopathy (not recorded which).

The chain uses TRBV5-6 and TRBJ1-2; the D gene is possibly TRBD1 (6 bases). This CDR3 has 14 residues. Between the trimmed V and J ends, which lost 3 bases and 8 bases, there was a span of 17 bases. Germline CDR1 is SGHDT and CDR2 is YYEEEE. CDR3 coding DNA: TGTGCCAGCAGCTGGGGGGCGTCCAGAGTAGGCTACACCTTC. Amino acids: CASSWGASRVGYTF.

This clonotype was observed at least ten times. The rearrangement links TRBV7-3 to TRBJ2-2; 7 positions match TRBD1. V dropped 5 bases and J dropped 4; count of bases not matched to a gene: 7. The CDR3 spans 15 residues. Germline assignment: CDR1 SGHTA and CDR2 FQGTGA. The CDR3 nucleotides read TGTGCCAGCAGCCCCGACAGGGTTATCACCGGGGAGCTGTTTTTT. Translation: CASSPDRVITGELFF. Full variable domain (rest looked up from reference TRBV7-3 and TRBJ2-2): GAGVSQTPSNKVTEKGKYVELRCDPISGHTALYWYRQSLGQGPEFLIYFQGTGAADDSGLPNDRFFAVRPEGSVSTLKIQRTERGDSAVYLCASSPDRVITGELFFGEGSRLTVL.

This clonotype came up many times. This chain joins TRBV10-2 and TRBJ2-5, with D unclear. Trimming took off 4 bases at V and 0 bases at J, with 6 bases between the two ends. Germline V gene sequence: CDR1 WSHSY, CDR2 SAAADI. This CDR3 is 13 amino acids long. The CDR3 DNA follows: TGCGCCAGCAGTGTGATAAACCAAGAGACCCAGTACTTC. Translation: CASSVINQETQYF.

This chain uses TRBV7-2 with TRBJ2-7; possibly TRBD1 for D (6 bases). The length of the CDR3 is 14 residues. V was trimmed by 2 bases and J by 2 bases, leaving 10 bases between them. CDR1 and CDR2 from the germline V gene are SGHTA and FQGNSA. The CDR3 nucleotides read TGTGCCAGCAGCTTATTGGACAGTCCCTACGAGCAGTACTTC. Its protein product is CASSLLDSPYEQYF.

This chain links TRBV24-1 with TRBJ2-7; 11 nucleotides align to TRBD1. Germline V gene sequence: CDR1 KGHDR, CDR2 SFDVKD. J lost 3 bases, V lost 4 bases, and 7 bases had no gene match. The CDR3 extends over 16 amino acids. The CDR3 DNA reads as TGTGCCACCAGTGAGCCGACCGGGACAGGGGGCTACGAGCAGTACTTC. This sequence encodes CATSEPTGTGGYEQYF.

This clonotype has ten or more counts. J is TRBJ1-5 and V is TRBV19, with 10 bases aligning to TRBD1. Trimming at V came to 5 bases and at J to 5 bases, leaving 6 bases not matched to a gene. The germline V gene has CDR1 LNHDA and CDR2 SQIVND (reference sequence). This CDR3 contains 15 residues. CDR3 nucleotide sequence: TGTGCCAGTAGTGCCGGGACAGGGGTTGATCAGCCCCAGCATTTT. It encodes CASSAGTGVDQPQHF.

In its sample, this clonotype was seen many times. This chain links TRBV4-1 with TRBJ1-1; D gene uncertain. The CDR3 contains 15 residues. The germline V gene encodes CDR1 MGHRA and CDR2 YSYEKL. Deletions cut 3 bases from V and 5 bases from J, with 16 bases between. The CDR3 here is CASSHRKPFGTEAFF. The CDR3 DNA follows: TGCGCCAGCAGCCACCGAAAACCTTTTGGGACTGAAGCTTTCTTT.

This clonotype was detected many times. The chain links TRBV4-1 to TRBJ2-7; D call uncertain. V shed 1 base and J shed 3 bases, with 10 bases lying between them. Germline CDR1 and CDR2: MGHRA and YSYEKL. The CDR3 runs to 14 residues. The CDR3 sequence is CASSQGLSGYEQYF. CDR3 in DNA: TGCGCCAGCAGCCAAGGCCTCTCGGGCTACGAGCAGTACTTC.

This clonotype has a count of ten or more. The gene calls are TRBV7-3 and TRBJ2-2, with D tentatively TRBD2 (6 bases). Deletions cut 0 bases from V and 3 bases from J, with 8 bases between. Germline V gene lookup returns CDR1 SGHTA and CDR2 FQGTGA. The CDR3 contains 15 residues. CDR3 region: CASSLTGSDTGELFF. The CDR3 DNA follows: TGTGCCAGCAGCTTAACCGGGAGTGACACCGGGGAGCTGTTTTTT.

At least ten counts were recorded for this clonotype. The chain is built from TRBV4-1 and TRBJ1-4, with no clear D. CDR1 is MGHRA, CDR2 YSYEKL, per germline. The CDR3 has 16 amino acids. V gave up 1 base and J gave up 3 bases, with 12 bases separating them. CDR3 protein: CASSQVRVRANEKLFF. The CDR3 nucleotides are TGCGCCAGCAGCCAAGTTCGAGTTCGAGCTAATGAAAAACTGTTTTTT.

The chain has TRBV29-1 and TRBJ2-5; no clear D. Trimming pared 4 bases from V and 5 bases from J, leaving 14 bases between. CDR1 is SQVTM, CDR2 ANQGSEA, per germline. The CDR3 totals 13 residues. CDR3 DNA sequence: TGCAGCGTTGGGTCCGCCGGTGAGGAGACCCAGTACTTC. Translated, it gives CSVGSAGEETQYF.

This clonotype was detected once. CDR3 protein: CASSFRGRGFGYTF. For the CDR3, the DNA is TGTGCCAGCAGCTTTAGAGGCAGGGGCTTTGGCTACACCTTC. The V call is TRBV7-8, the J call TRBJ1-2; tentative D call: TRBD1 (6 bases). The germline CDR1 and CDR2 sequences are SGHVS and FQNEAQ. The CDR3 extends over 14 amino acids. V lost 3 bases to trimming and J lost 7 bases, with 15 bases between them.

This clonotype was counted only a few times. The V call is TRBV5-4, the J call TRBJ1-5, with no clear D. Trimming cost V 4 bases and J 7 bases, with 9 bases left between them. This CDR3 contains 12 residues. In germline, CDR1 is SGHNT, CDR2 YYREEE (reference sequence). The CDR3 DNA follows: TGTGCCAGCAGCGGTCCGGGACAGCCCCAGCATTTT. Protein: CASSGPGQPQHF.

CDR3 bases: TGCAGCGTTGAAGAGGCCAGGGAGCCCTACGAGCAGTACTTC. Translating gives CSVEEAREPYEQYF. The genes are TRBV29-1 and TRBJ2-7; possibly TRBD1 or TRBD2 for D (5 bases each). Between the trimmed V and J ends, which lost 0 bases and 2 bases, there was a span of 11 bases. Looked up from germline, CDR1 is SQVTM and CDR2 is ANQGSEA. This CDR3 spans 14 amino acids.

There are a few counts of this clonotype. The junction departs from germline at one end; a sequencing error may be responsible. The V and J genes are TRBV10-3 and TRBJ2-7; TRBD2 agrees at 10 bases. This CDR3 spans 12 amino acids. Germline V lookup: CDR1 ENHRY, CDR2 SYGVKD. CDR3 amino acids: CAVSGRDGEQYF. The DNA for the CDR3 is TGTGCCGTCAGCGGGAGGGACGGCGAGCAGTACTTC.

This clonotype occurred many times. V usage is TRBV6-1 and J usage is TRBJ1-5; the D is unclear. The CDR3 length is 14 residues. Germline V gives CDR1 MNHNS, CDR2 SASEGT. The ends were cut back, 8 bases at V and 0 bases at J, with 11 bases in the middle. The CDR3: CASGRGNSNQPQHF. CDR3 coding DNA: TGTGCCAGCGGCCGGGGAAATAGCAATCAGCCCCAGCATTTT.

The chain links TRBV15 to TRBJ1-1, with D possibly being TRBD1 (5 bases). Trimming removed 8 bases at V and 0 bases at J, with 7 bases between. The CDR3 length is 12 residues. Germline V gene data show CDR1 as LNHNV and CDR2 as YYDKDF (reference sequence). CDR3 coding DNA: TGTGCCACCGGACAACTGAACACTGAAGCTTTCTTT. It encodes CATGQLNTEAFF.

This clonotype was detected ten times or more. This sequence joins TRBV5-6 and TRBJ1-2, with D uncertain. Germline V CDR1 and CDR2: SGHDT, YYEEEE. This CDR3 has 12 amino acids. V was pared by 0 bases and J by 4 bases, with 4 bases between. Here the CDR3 reads CASSLGLYGYTF. In nucleotides, the CDR3 is TGTGCCAGCAGCTTGGGGCTCTATGGCTACACCTTC.

This clonotype showed up just once. The J gene is TRBJ2-5, the V gene TRBV10-3; 9 nucleotides line up with TRBD1. Germline V gives CDR1 ENHRY, CDR2 SYGVKD. V shed 6 bases, J shed 4 bases, and the junction held 3 bases outside the gene matches. CDR3 length: 13 amino acids. The DNA of the CDR3 is TGTGCCATCAGACGGACAGGGGTAGAGACCCAGTACTTC. Translated: CAIRRTGVETQYF.

The rearrangement links TRBV6-1 to TRBJ2-7; D possibly corresponds to TRBD1 (6 bases). Between the trimmed V and J ends, which lost 6 bases and 7 bases, there was a span of 22 bases. This CDR3 has 15 residues. Germline CDR1 and CDR2: MNHNS and SASEGT. The DNA for the CDR3 is TGTGCCAGCAGGATTCGGACAGCTTCCGTCAAGGAGCAGTACTTC. This sequence encodes CASRIRTASVKEQYF.

Many counts were recorded for this clonotype. The chain joins TRBV11-2 to TRBJ1-6; no definite D call. This CDR3 contains 13 residues. V dropped 1 base and J dropped 9 bases, with 7 bases sitting between them. Germline V gives CDR1 SGHAT, CDR2 FQNNGV. CDR3 amino acids: CASSLGEASPLHF. The CDR3 DNA is TGTGCCAGCAGCTTAGGAGAGGCTTCACCCCTCCACTTT.